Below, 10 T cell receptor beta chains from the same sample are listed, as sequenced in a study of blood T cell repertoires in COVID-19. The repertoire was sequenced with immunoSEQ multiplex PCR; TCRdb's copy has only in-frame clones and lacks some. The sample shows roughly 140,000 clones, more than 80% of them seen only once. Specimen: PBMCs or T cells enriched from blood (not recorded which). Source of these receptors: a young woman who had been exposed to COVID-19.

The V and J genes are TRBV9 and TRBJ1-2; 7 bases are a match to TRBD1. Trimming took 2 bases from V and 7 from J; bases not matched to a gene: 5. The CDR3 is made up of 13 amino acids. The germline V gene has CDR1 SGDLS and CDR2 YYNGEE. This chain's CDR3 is CASSVTGRGGYTF. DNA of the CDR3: TGTGCCAGCAGCGTGACAGGGCGGGGTGGCTACACCTTC.

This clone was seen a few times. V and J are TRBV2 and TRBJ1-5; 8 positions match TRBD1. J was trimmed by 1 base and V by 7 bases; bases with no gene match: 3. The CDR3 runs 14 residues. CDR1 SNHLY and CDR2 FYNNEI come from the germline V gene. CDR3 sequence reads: CASNTGGSNQPQHF. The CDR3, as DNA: TGTGCCAGCAACACAGGGGGGAGCAATCAGCCCCAGCATTTT.

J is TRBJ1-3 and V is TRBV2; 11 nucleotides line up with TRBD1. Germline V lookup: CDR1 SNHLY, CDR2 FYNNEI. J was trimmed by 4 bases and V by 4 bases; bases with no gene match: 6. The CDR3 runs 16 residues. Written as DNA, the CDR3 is TGTGCCAGCAGTGGTCGGACAGGGGGCGCAGGAAACACCATATATTTT. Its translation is CASSGRTGGAGNTIYF.

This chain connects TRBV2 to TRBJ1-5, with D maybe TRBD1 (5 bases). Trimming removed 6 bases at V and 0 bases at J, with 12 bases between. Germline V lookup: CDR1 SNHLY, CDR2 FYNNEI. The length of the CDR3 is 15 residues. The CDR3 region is CASRQGAYSNQPQHF. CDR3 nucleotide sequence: TGTGCCAGCAGGCAGGGTGCCTATAGCAATCAGCCCCAGCATTTT.

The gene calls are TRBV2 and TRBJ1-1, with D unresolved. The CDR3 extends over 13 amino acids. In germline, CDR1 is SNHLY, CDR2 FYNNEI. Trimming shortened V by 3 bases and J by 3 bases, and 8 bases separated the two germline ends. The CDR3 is CASSEFPDTEAFF. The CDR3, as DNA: TGTGCCAGCAGTGAGTTCCCGGACACTGAAGCTTTCTTT.

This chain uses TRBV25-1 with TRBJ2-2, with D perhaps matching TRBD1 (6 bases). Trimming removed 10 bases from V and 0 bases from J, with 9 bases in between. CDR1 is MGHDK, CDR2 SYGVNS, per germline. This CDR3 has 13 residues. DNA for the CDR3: TGTGCCACCGGGACATCGAACACCGGGGAGCTGTTTTTT. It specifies CATGTSNTGELFF.

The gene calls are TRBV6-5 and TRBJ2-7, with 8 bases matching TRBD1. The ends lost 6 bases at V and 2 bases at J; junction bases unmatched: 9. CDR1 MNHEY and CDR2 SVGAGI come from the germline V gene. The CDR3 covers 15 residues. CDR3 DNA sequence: TGTGCCAGCAGGAAAGGACAGGGCAAAACCTACGAGCAGTACTTC. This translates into CASRKGQGKTYEQYF.

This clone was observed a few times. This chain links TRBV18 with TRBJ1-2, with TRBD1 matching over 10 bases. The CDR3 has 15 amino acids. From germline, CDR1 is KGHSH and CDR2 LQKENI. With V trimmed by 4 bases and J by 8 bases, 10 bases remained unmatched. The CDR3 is CASSLNDRGPEGYTF. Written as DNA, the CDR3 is TGTGCCAGCTCACTTAATGACAGGGGGCCGGAGGGCTACACCTTC.

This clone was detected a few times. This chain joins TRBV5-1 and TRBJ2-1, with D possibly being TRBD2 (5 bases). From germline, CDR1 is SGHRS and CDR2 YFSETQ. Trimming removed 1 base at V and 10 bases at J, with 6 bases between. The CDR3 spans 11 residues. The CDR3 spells CASSLRREQFF. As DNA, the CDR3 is TGCGCCAGCAGCTTGAGGAGGGAGCAGTTCTTC.

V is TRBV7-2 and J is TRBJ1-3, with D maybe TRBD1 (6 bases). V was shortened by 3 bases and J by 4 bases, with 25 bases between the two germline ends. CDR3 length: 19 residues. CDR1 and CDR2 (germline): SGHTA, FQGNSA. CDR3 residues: CASSFLIRYRDIAGNTIYF. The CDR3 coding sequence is TGTGCCAGCAGCTTTTTAATTCGATACCGGGACATCGCGGGAAACACCATATATTTT. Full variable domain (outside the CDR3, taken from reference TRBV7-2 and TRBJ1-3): GAGVSQSPSNKVTEKGKDVELRCDPISGHTALYWYRQSLGQGLEFLIYFQGNSAPDKSGLPSDRFSAERTGGSVSTLTIQRTQQEDSAVYLCASSFLIRYRDIAGNTIYFGEGSWLTVV.